This entry is about one TCR beta chain. Its cognate antigen has yet to be identified. One base away there is no much larger clone; base qualities are not given. Germline trimming: 0 bases from V, 5 bases from J; junction bases outside gene matches: 7. There are 17 amino acids in the CDR3, from cysteine to phenylalanine inclusive. Kept here is only the CDR3 DNA, which spans 51 bases and is read in frame from base 1. Via the germline V gene, CDR1 is MGHRA and CDR2 YSYEKL. The data were taken from a study of PD-1 blockade in classical Hodgkin lymphoma (dated by TCRdb to 2019 to 2021). Some background on the complete study: Nivolumab dosing was 3 mg/kg intravenously every 2 weeks, continuing until either disease progression or unacceptable toxicity. The study used CyTOF and TCR beta sequencing to define a peripheral blood immune signature of response to PD-1 blockade in classical Hodgkin lymphoma. Paper-wide results and their limitations: Trial patients with a complete response had baseline diversity similar to that of newly diagnosed patients, while partial responders and progressors had significantly lower diversity. The study was limited to a single clinical trial cohort, and causes of repertoire differences, possibly disease activity or prior therapy, remained undefined. Baseline TCR diversity was reported to be lower in newly diagnosed patients than in healthy donors and to be lower still in relapsed/refractory patients. CD4+ but not CD8+ TCR diversity rose significantly by C4D1 (p=0.0027 vs p=0.16), most apparent in complete responders (p=0.02). Patients starting nivolumab less than 1 year after ASCT had lower diversity and were excluded from later analyses to avoid confounding by immune reconstitution.

The Qiagen DNeasy kit was used to extract genomic DNA both from unsorted PBMCs and from the negatively selected CD4+ and CD8+ fractions. TCR beta CDR3 regions were subjected to amplification by immunoSEQ multiplex PCR with primers that anneal to V and J segments. A synthetic immune receptor repertoire was used to minimize amplification bias, and any remaining bias was removed computationally after sequencing. The authors' pipeline ran thus. Repertoire diversity was quantified as the Shannon entropy index using custom Python scripts. The unsorted, CD4+ and CD8+ repertoires were each analyzed separately, with the exception of combined analyses, where CD4+ and CD8+ sequences were merged in silico. Clonal expansion was defined as a frequency increase of at least 2-fold after treatment compared with C1D1, and clones undetected at baseline were assigned a pseudocount of 0.5. Singleton clones were defined as clones with 0 or 1 copy at C1D1, and non-singleton clones were defined as clones with 2 or more copies. Clones expanded in unsorted samples were assigned a CD4+, CD8+ or unknown annotation through matching of protein sequences in sorted samples from the same patient. Diversity changes from C1D1 to C4D1 were tested in paired samples using Wilcoxon tests. TCRdb retrieved this table from immuneACCESS and kept in-frame rearrangements only. Not all clones are present; in checked studies, unresolved V genes account for under half, and no reason is known for the remainder. The V and J calls and clone size are taken from that table; D and trimming were inferred from the DNA. The sample includes more than 75,000 clones, with about 93% observed a single time. Of the sample, just under 2% falls within the top ten clones.

The time point label, read with the paper, signifies: cycle 4 day 1 (C4D1), after 6 weeks of nivolumab. Every trial patient had relapsed following autologous stem cell transplantation, and prior brentuximab vedotin exposure was what differed among cohorts A, B and C. The trial cohort comprised 56 patients with relapsed/refractory classical Hodgkin lymphoma whose best overall responses were complete response, partial response or progressive disease. Single-agent nivolumab was administered to trial patients in the multi-cohort phase II CheckMate 205 trial. An independent review committee assessed best overall response using the 2007 International Working Group response criteria. Trial PBMCs were collected just before the start of nivolumab (C1D1) and during therapy at cycle 2 day 1 and cycle 4 day 1. Peripheral blood was collected in 8 mL Vacutainer Cell Preparation Tubes, from which PBMCs were isolated by centrifugation and then cryopreserved.

The clonotype originates from a human donor with classical Hodgkin lymphoma. This sample comprised peripheral blood mononuclear cells (PBMCs), obtained before the fourth cycle of nivolumab. The sequence is built from TRBV4-1 and TRBJ1-4; 9 junctional bases match TRBD1. The CDR3 here reads CASSQDVTGGENEKLFF. The nucleotide sequence reads as follows: TGCGCCAGCAGCCAAGATGTGACAGGGGGGGAAAATGAAAAACTGTTTTTT.